This passage covers 29 T cell receptor beta chains from one sample sequenced in a study of T-cell reconstitution after alpha-beta-depleted transplantation in children. During its preparation, the TCRbeta library received unique molecular identifiers. TCRdb itself ran the PCR reads through MiXCR, one entry per CDR3 protein. The sample includes 400,000 to 450,000 distinct CDR3 sequences, 43% of them seen just once. This specimen consisted of PBMCs, obtained before TCRalphabeta/CD19-depleted stem cell transplant. These receptors all stem from a girl between 2 and 10 years old with aplastic anemia, due to receive a stem cell transplant.

This clonotype was seen a handful of times. This chain joins TRBV6-2 or TRBV6-3 and TRBJ1-5; TRBD1 matches 7 bases. Germline CDR1 and CDR2: MNHEY and SVGEGT. The junction had 14 bases not matched to a gene; V was cut back by 6 bases and J by 0 bases. This CDR3 has 18 amino acids. The CDR3 here is CASRTRDRLVYSNQPQHF. As DNA, the CDR3 is TGTGCCAGCAGGACCCGGGACAGACTTGTCTATAGCAATCAGCCCCAGCATTTT.

This clonotype was recorded a few times. V and J are TRBV14 and TRBJ2-7; TRBD2 agrees at 9 bases. Trimming removed 5 bases from V and 1 base from J; junction bases left unmatched: 3. The CDR3 contains 14 residues. Germline loops: CDR1 SGHDN, CDR2 FVKESK. CDR3 amino acids: CASSWTSDSYEQYF. CDR3 nucleotide sequence: TGTGCCAGCAGCTGGACTAGCGATTCCTACGAGCAGTACTTC.

V gene TRBV7-9 combines with J gene TRBJ2-1, with D tentatively TRBD1 (6 bases). The germline gives CDR1 SEHNR, CDR2 FQNEAQ (reference sequence). The CDR3 consists of 15 residues. Trimming stripped 3 bases from V and 5 bases from J, with 14 bases between. The CDR3 DNA reads as TGTGCCAGCAGCTTCTCCAGGGGTTCCGACAATGAGCAGTTCTTC. It specifies CASSFSRGSDNEQFF.

Ten or more counts support this clonotype. This sequence joins TRBV5-5 and TRBJ2-1; 10 nucleotides agree with TRBD2. The junction had 10 bases not matched to a gene; V was cut back by 4 bases and J by 9 bases. Looked up from germline, CDR1 is SGHKS and CDR2 is YYEKEE (reference sequence). The CDR3 is 15 amino acids. The CDR3 bases are TGTGCCAGCAGCCCCGGGACTAGCGTGAACTTTGAGCAGTTCTTC. Protein sequence: CASSPGTSVNFEQFF.

The rearrangement uses TRBV6-2 or TRBV6-3 and TRBJ2-3, with D perhaps assigned TRBD1 or TRBD2 (6 bases each). The V gene's germline CDR1 is MNHEY and CDR2 SVGEGT. CDR3 length: 16 residues. V lost 2 bases and J lost 1, with 13 bases in between. CDR3 region: CASSYGGGVGTDTQYF. DNA for the CDR3: TGTGCCAGCAGTTACGGAGGGGGAGTTGGCACAGATACGCAGTATTTT.

This chain links TRBV20-1 with TRBJ1-6; 7 nucleotides line up with TRBD1. V lost 1 base and J lost 10; bases outside the gene matches: 7. The CDR3 is 14 residues long. Germline CDR1 and CDR2: DFQATT and SNEGSKA (reference sequence). CDR3 region: CSARGDRARSPLHF. CDR3 bases: TGCAGTGCTAGAGGAGACAGGGCTCGATCACCCCTCCACTTT.

This clonotype was recorded many times. V and J are TRBV7-9 and TRBJ2-7; D is uncertain. Looked up from germline, CDR1 is SEHNR and CDR2 is FQNEAQ (reference sequence). This CDR3 spans 13 amino acids. Trimming left V 3 bases short and J 3 bases short, with 9 bases between. CDR3 sequence (DNA): TGTGCCAGCAGCTTTGAAAACCACTACGAGCAGTACTTC. It yields the protein CASSFENHYEQYF.

This clonotype was observed at least ten times. The genes are TRBV9 and TRBJ2-5; 11 positions agree with TRBD2. Germline-derived CDR1 and CDR2 are SGDLS and YYNGEE. J lost 5 bases, V lost 4 bases, and 16 bases had no gene match. The length of the CDR3 is 18 residues. In DNA form, the CDR3 reads TGTGCCAGCAGCCCGGAGGGACTAGCGGAGAGGATGGGGGAGACCCAGTACTTC. Translated, it gives CASSPEGLAERMGETQYF. The full variable domain, its missing parts supplied by reference TRBV9 and TRBJ2-5, is DSGVTQTPKHLITATGQRVTLRCSPRSGDLSVYWYQQSLDQGLQFLIQYYNGEERAKGNILERFSAQQFPDLHSELNLSSLELGDSALYFCASSPEGLAERMGETQYFGPGTRLLVL.

The chain links TRBV5-1 to TRBJ2-3; D ambiguous. The V end was cut by 3 bases, the J end by 3 bases, with 14 bases between. CDR1 and CDR2 from the germline V gene are SGHRS and YFSETQ. This CDR3 has 15 amino acids. CDR3 coding DNA: TGCGCCAGCAGCTACGACCGGATCTGGACAGATACGCAGTATTTT. It translates to CASSYDRIWTDTQYF.

V and J are TRBV7-2 and TRBJ1-1; D gene uncertain. V was cut by 1 base and J by 2 bases, with 11 bases left in between. The length of the CDR3 is 15 residues. Germline loops: CDR1 SGHTA, CDR2 FQGNSA. The CDR3: CASSLDVGANTEAFF. The DNA of the CDR3 is TGTGCCAGCAGCTTAGACGTTGGTGCCAACACTGAAGCTTTCTTT.

The rearrangement uses TRBV4-1 and TRBJ2-7; unclear D gene. Trimming cost V 0 bases and J 7 bases, with 19 bases left between them. CDR1 MGHRA and CDR2 YSYEKL come from the germline V gene. This CDR3 contains 16 residues. The CDR3 sequence: CASSQDGTPLAREQYF. The CDR3, as DNA: TGCGCCAGCAGCCAAGATGGTACTCCTCTCGCTCGTGAGCAGTACTTC.

This rearrangement joins TRBV7-2 to TRBJ2-7; D is perhaps TRBD1 (6 bases). The V end was cut by 5 bases, the J end by 4 bases, with 15 bases between. The germline CDR1 and CDR2 sequences are SGHTA and FQGNSA. The CDR3 extends over 14 amino acids. CDR3 nucleotide sequence: TGTGCCAGCAGCCGACAGGTTGGCCTATACGAGCAGTACTTC. Amino acids: CASSRQVGLYEQYF.

The rearrangement uses TRBV5-1 and TRBJ1-1; possible D gene TRBD1, 6 bases. The CDR3 sequence is 17 residues long. Germline assignment: CDR1 SGHRS and CDR2 YFSETQ. V dropped 1 base and J dropped 4 bases, with 20 bases sitting between them. CDR3 sequence: CASSLPRNRAGSTEAFF. As DNA, the CDR3 is TGCGCCAGCAGCTTGCCCCGAAACAGGGCTGGAAGCACTGAAGCTTTCTTT.

The chain couples TRBV7-9 to TRBJ2-5; TRBD2 agrees at 10 bases. V dropped 5 bases and J dropped 2; count of bases not matched to a gene: 8. CDR1 and CDR2 (germline): SEHNR, FQNEAQ (reference sequence). This CDR3 region has 16 residues. Here the CDR3 DNA reads TGTGCCAGCAGCCCCCTAGCGGGAGTGGAACAAGAGACCCAGTACTTC. Protein: CASSPLAGVEQETQYF.

This clonotype showed up just a few times. The chain is built from TRBV15 and TRBJ2-3, with 7 bases matching TRBD2. Trimming removed 4 bases from V and 1 base from J; junction bases left unmatched: 5. The CDR3 is made up of 15 amino acids. Germline assignment: CDR1 LNHNV and CDR2 YYDKDF (reference sequence). The CDR3 bases are TGTGCCACCAGCACGTTTCGGGAGGGCACAGATACGCAGTATTTT. Its translation: CATSTFREGTDTQYF.

The rearrangement joins TRBV3-1 to TRBJ2-6; tentatively, D is TRBD1 (5 bases). Germline CDR1 reads LGHDT; CDR2 reads YNNKEL (reference sequence). The germline V and J ends were trimmed by 4 bases and 0 bases, with 13 bases remaining between them. CDR3 length: 17 amino acids. CDR3 loop: CASSRDSSSSGANVLTF. DNA of the CDR3: TGTGCCAGCAGCCGCGACAGCAGTAGCTCTGGGGCCAACGTCCTGACTTTC.

This rearrangement joins TRBV15 to TRBJ2-5, with D uncertain. The ends were cut back, 0 bases at V and 5 bases at J, with 4 bases in the middle. Germline V lookup: CDR1 LNHNV, CDR2 YYDKDF (reference sequence). This CDR3 is built from 12 residues. CDR3: CATSRDGETQYF. CDR3 in DNA: TGTGCCACCAGCAGAGATGGGGAGACCCAGTACTTC.

In this sample, this clonotype turned up many times. The chain combines TRBV20-1 with TRBJ2-3; 13 bases fit TRBD2. The CDR3 consists of 16 residues. The ends lost 5 bases at V and 2 bases at J; junction bases unmatched: 7. From germline, CDR1 is DFQATT and CDR2 SNEGSKA (reference sequence). The CDR3 DNA sequence: TGCAGTGCTCTTGAAGGACTAGCGGGGGACACAGATACGCAGTATTTT. It yields the protein CSALEGLAGDTDTQYF.

The V gene is TRBV30, the J gene TRBJ2-1; D not certain. This CDR3 comprises 11 residues. Trimming took off 0 bases at V and 9 bases at J, with 6 bases between the two ends. Germline V gives CDR1 GTSNPN, CDR2 SVGIG (reference sequence). As DNA, the CDR3 is TGTGCCTGGAGTGTATCCGCTGAGCAGTTCTTC. This gives the protein CAWSVSAEQFF.

The chain recombines TRBV29-1 with TRBJ2-5; D perhaps matches TRBD2 (6 bases). V shed 5 bases and J shed 3 bases, with 13 bases lying between them. The CDR3 runs 13 residues. Germline V gene data show CDR1 as SQVTM and CDR2 as ANQGSEA. The chain's CDR3 is CSVLRLGEETQYF. The DNA for the CDR3 is TGCAGCGTTCTTAGACTAGGAGAAGAGACCCAGTACTTC.

This clonotype appeared a few times. V gene TRBV15 combines with J gene TRBJ2-2; either TRBD1 or TRBD2 may fit D (5 bases each). The CDR3 has 16 amino acids. The V end was cut by 1 base, the J end by 7 bases, with 16 bases between. From germline, CDR1 is LNHNV and CDR2 YYDKDF (reference sequence). For the CDR3, the DNA is TGTGCCACCAGCAGAGCGGGGCGGGTAGAGGGCGGGGAGCTGTTTTTT. It codes for CATSRAGRVEGGELFF.

This clonotype was recorded at least ten times. The rearrangement uses TRBV11-2 and TRBJ2-4, with 8 bases fitting TRBD1. Germline-derived CDR1 and CDR2 are SGHAT and FQNNGV. The CDR3 is made up of 17 amino acids. J was trimmed by 0 bases and V by 4 bases; bases with no gene match: 8. CDR3 DNA: TGTGCCAGCAGCTCTTTGGGGACAGGTTTAGCCAAAAACATTCAGTACTTC. Encoded protein: CASSSLGTGLAKNIQYF.

The chain uses TRBV6-1 and TRBJ2-5; D gene unclear. The CDR3 length is 17 residues. The V and J ends lost 1 base and 3 bases respectively, with 18 bases between them. From germline, CDR1 is MNHNS and CDR2 SASEGT. DNA for the CDR3: TGTGCCAGCAGTGAAGAACCGCCATCCACCCGGGAAGAGACCCAGTACTTC. Its translation: CASSEEPPSTREETQYF.

The gene calls are TRBV20-1 and TRBJ2-1; D might be TRBD2 (6 bases). Germline-derived CDR1 and CDR2 are DFQATT and SNEGSKA (reference sequence). The CDR3 spans 15 residues. V was trimmed by 3 bases and J by 0 bases, leaving 12 bases between them. CDR3 region: CSARVGTDSYNEQFF. The CDR3 DNA is TGCAGTGCTAGGGTGGGGACTGACTCCTACAATGAGCAGTTCTTC.

In this sample, this clonotype turned up many times. The chain is built from TRBV12-3 or TRBV12-4 and TRBJ1-5, with TRBD1 as a possible D gene (5 bases). This CDR3 has 16 residues. V was cut by 5 bases and J by 2 bases, with 16 bases left in between. The CDR3 bases are TGTGCCAGCAGTGGGGGGTTTCTGGCAGGCAATCAGCCCCAGCATTTT. This encodes CASSGGFLAGNQPQHF.

This chain uses TRBV9 with TRBJ1-6, with TRBD1 matching 9 bases. With 3 bases clipped from V and 13 bases from J, the junction kept 11 bases outside the gene matches. CDR3 length equals 15 residues. Germline lookup yields CDR1 SGDLS and CDR2 YYNGEE. DNA for the CDR3: TGTGCCAGCAGCGGAATCGGGACAGGGCCGGGGCCCCTCCACTTT. Its protein is CASSGIGTGPGPLHF.

V is TRBV28 and J is TRBJ2-5; no firm D call. The CDR3 length is 16 residues. V lost 6 bases and J lost 1, with 18 bases in between. In germline, CDR1 is MDHEN, CDR2 SYDVKM. CDR3 sequence: CASSLLAAPFQETQYF. CDR3 nucleotide sequence: TGTGCCAGCAGCCTCCTTGCCGCACCTTTCCAAGAGACCCAGTACTTC.

The chain joins TRBV6-5 to TRBJ2-5; D possibly corresponds to TRBD1 (6 bases). Trimming cost V 0 bases and J 3 bases, with 8 bases left between them. The germline V gene encodes CDR1 MNHEY and CDR2 SVGAGI. The CDR3 extends over 14 amino acids. Here the CDR3 reads CASSYSYREETQYF. The CDR3 DNA is TGTGCCAGCAGTTACTCGTACAGGGAAGAGACCCAGTACTTC.

The V call is TRBV20-1, the J call TRBJ2-3; TRBD2 matches 9 bases. CDR1 is DFQATT and CDR2 is SNEGSKA in the germline V gene (reference sequence). CDR3 size: 15 residues. J lost 2 bases, V lost 4 bases, and 7 bases had no gene match. CDR3 sequence reads: CSAIVTSGSTDTQYF. CDR3 bases: TGCAGTGCTATAGTGACTAGCGGATCCACAGATACGCAGTATTTT.